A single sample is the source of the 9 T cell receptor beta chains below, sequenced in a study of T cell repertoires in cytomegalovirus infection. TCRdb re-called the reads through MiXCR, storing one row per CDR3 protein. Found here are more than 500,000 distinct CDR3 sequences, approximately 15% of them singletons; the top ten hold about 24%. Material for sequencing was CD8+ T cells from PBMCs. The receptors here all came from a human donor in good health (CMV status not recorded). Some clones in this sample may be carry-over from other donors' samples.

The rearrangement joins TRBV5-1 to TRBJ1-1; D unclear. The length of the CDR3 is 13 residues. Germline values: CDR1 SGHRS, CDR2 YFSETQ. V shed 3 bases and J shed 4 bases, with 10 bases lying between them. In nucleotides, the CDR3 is TGCGCCAGCAGCTGGCCCCGAGGCACTGAAGCTTTCTTT. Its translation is CASSWPRGTEAFF. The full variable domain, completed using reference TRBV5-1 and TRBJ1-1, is KAGVTQTPRYLIKTRGQQVTLSCSPISGHRSVSWYQQTPGQGLQFLFEYFSETQRNKGNFPGRFSGRQFSNSRSEMNVSTLELGDSALYLCASSWPRGTEAFFGQGTRLTVV.

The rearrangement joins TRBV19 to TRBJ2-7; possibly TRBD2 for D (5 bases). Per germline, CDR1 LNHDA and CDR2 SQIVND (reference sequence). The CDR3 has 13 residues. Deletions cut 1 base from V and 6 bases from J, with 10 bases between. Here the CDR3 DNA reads TGTGCCAGTAGTATAGTAGCCCGGGGCGAGCAGTACTTC. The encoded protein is CASSIVARGEQYF.

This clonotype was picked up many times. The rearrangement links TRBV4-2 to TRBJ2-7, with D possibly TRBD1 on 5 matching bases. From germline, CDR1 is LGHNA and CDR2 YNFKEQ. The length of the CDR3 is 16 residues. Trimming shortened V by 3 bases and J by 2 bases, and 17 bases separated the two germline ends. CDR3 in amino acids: CASSQEQATIAYEQYF. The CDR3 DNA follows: TGTGCCAGCAGCCAGGAACAGGCCACAATTGCCTACGAGCAGTACTTC.

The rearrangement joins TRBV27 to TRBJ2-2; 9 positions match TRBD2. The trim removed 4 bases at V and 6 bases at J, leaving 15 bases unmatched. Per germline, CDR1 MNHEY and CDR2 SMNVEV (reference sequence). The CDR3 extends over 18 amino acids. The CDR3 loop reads CASSSSWWRGGFAGELFF. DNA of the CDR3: TGTGCCAGCAGTTCAAGCTGGTGGCGGGGGGGTTTCGCCGGGGAGCTGTTTTTT.

The CDR3 nucleotides are TGTGCCAGTGACAGGGGGCGAGCTAGCGGAACCTACGAGCAGTACTTC. It translates to CASDRGRASGTYEQYF. The J gene is TRBJ2-7, the V gene TRBV6-6, with 10 bases lining up with TRBD1. The CDR3 runs 16 residues. V lost 9 bases to trimming and J lost 2 bases; unmatched junction nucleotides: 13. The germline V gene has CDR1 MNHNY and CDR2 SVGAGI (reference sequence).

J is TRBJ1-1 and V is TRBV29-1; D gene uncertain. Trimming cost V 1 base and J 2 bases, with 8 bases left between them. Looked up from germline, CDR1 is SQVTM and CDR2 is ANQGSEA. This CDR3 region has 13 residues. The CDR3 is CSVEGEYNTEAFF. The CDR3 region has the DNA TGCAGCGTTGAAGGGGAATATAACACTGAAGCTTTCTTT.

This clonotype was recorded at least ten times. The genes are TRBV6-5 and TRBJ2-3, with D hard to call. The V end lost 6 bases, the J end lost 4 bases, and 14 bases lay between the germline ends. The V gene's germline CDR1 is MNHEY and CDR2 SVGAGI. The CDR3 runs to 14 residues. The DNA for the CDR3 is TGTGCCAGCAGGGTTCATGGAGAGGCAGATACGCAGTATTTT. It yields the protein CASRVHGEADTQYF.

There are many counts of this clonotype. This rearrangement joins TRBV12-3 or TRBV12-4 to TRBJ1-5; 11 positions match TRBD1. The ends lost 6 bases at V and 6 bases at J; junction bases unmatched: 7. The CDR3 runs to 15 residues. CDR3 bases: TGTGCCAGCAGAAGAGGACAGGGGGCTAGTCAGCCCCAGCATTTT. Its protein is CASRRGQGASQPQHF.

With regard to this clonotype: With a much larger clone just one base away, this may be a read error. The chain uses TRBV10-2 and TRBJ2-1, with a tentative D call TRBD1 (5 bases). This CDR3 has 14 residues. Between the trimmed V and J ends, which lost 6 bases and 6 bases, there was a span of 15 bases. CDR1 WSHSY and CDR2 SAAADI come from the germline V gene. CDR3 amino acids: CASRGARRLNEQFF. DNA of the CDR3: TGCGCCAGCAGAGGGGCTAGAAGGCTCAATGAGCAGTTCTTC.